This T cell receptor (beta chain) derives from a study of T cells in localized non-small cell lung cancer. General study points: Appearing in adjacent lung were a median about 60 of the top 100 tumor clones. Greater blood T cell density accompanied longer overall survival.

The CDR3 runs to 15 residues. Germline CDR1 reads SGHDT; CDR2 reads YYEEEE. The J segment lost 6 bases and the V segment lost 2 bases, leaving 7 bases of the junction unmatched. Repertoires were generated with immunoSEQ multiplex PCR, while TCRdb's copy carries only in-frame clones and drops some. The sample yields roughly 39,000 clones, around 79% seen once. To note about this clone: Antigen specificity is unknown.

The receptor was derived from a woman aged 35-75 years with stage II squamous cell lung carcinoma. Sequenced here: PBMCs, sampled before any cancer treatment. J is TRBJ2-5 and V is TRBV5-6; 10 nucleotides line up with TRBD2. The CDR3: CASSLSGGAAKTQYF. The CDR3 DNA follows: TGTGCCAGCAGCTTAAGCGGGGGGGCCGCGAAGACCCAGTACTTC.